This passage covers 22 T cell receptor beta chains from one sample sequenced in a study of metastatic and nonmetastatic thyroid tumors (dated by TCRdb to between 2020 and 2021). None of the patients had been given any treatment before thyroid surgery. The library was obtained by PCR. The sequencer was an Illumina HiSeq 4000. TCRdb reprocessing: public reads trimmed at Q25 with fastp, clones called with MiXCR, in-frame beta chains kept. The sample includes 30,000 or so clones, with around 20% observed a single time. The biggest ten clones account for about 8% of the sample. Sequencing was carried out using blood. The receptors here all came from a female donor with papillary thyroid cancer or a benign thyroid nodule (not recorded which). Some clones in this sample may be carry-over from other donors' samples.

This clone was observed at least ten times. V gene TRBV24-1 combines with J gene TRBJ1-5; D unresolved. Trimming stripped 3 bases from V and 7 bases from J, with 6 bases between. Germline CDR1 KGHDR, CDR2 SFDVKD. CDR3 length: 12 amino acids. This CDR3 reads CATSDPQQPQHF. CDR3 DNA sequence: TGTGCCACCAGTGATCCCCAGCAGCCCCAGCATTTT.

This clone has ten or more counts. A much larger clone lies one base from this, so it may be a read error. J is TRBJ2-7 and V is TRBV3-1; 11 nucleotides agree with TRBD1. This CDR3 contains 15 residues. Germline V lookup: CDR1 LGHDT, CDR2 YNNKEL (reference sequence). CDR3 region: CASSHLGTGGHDQYF. The CDR3 bases are TGTGCCAGCAGCCATCTCGGGACAGGGGGTCACGATCAGTACTTC.

This CDR3 reads CASRDLGGELFF. CDR3 nucleotide sequence: TGCGCCAGCAGGGACCTAGGAGGGGAGCTGTTTTTT. The rearrangement uses TRBV10-1 and TRBJ2-2; D is ambiguous. The CDR3 runs to 12 residues. The germline V gene has CDR1 WNHNN and CDR2 SYGVQD (reference sequence). Trimming removed 6 bases from V and 8 bases from J, with 10 bases in between.

Here the CDR3 DNA reads TGTGCCTGGAGTGTCCGACTAGCGGGAGCGCATGAGCAGTTCTTC. It is translated as CAWSVRLAGAHEQFF. The genes are TRBV30 and TRBJ2-1, with TRBD2 identical over 12 bases. V shed 0 bases and J 8 bases; nucleotides not matched to a gene: 5. CDR3 length: 15 residues. Looked up from germline, CDR1 is GTSNPN and CDR2 is SVGIG (reference sequence).

This clone was detected many times. The V gene is TRBV20-1, the J gene TRBJ2-5; no reliable D call. Germline CDR1 and CDR2: DFQATT and SNEGSKA (reference sequence). CDR3 length equals 12 residues. CDR3 sequence (DNA): TGCAGCGCAGGTTACAGTTGGGAGACCCAGTACTTC. Translated: CSAGYSWETQYF.

The table lists this clone with many counts. The sample contains more than one DNA sequence encoding this CDR3. The CDR3 DNA reads TGTGCCAGCAGCTTAAGTGGACTAGCGGGTTACACCGGGGAGCTGTTTTTT. Its protein is CASSLSGLAGYTGELFF. The rearrangement links TRBV7-3 to TRBJ2-2; 11 bases are a match to TRBD2. V lost 1 base to trimming and J lost 3 bases; unmatched junction nucleotides: 4. The CDR3 spans 17 residues. In germline, CDR1 is SGHTA, CDR2 FQGTGA.

The V and J genes are TRBV24-1 and TRBJ1-2; D remains unclear. Germline-derived CDR1 and CDR2 are KGHDR and SFDVKD. Trimming shortened V by 4 bases and J by 1 base, and 6 bases separated the two germline ends. This CDR3 has 13 amino acids. The CDR3 loop is CATSEASNYGYTF. The CDR3, as DNA: TGTGCCACCAGTGAAGCCAGTAACTATGGCTACACCTTC.

In its sample, this clone was seen many times. The chain links TRBV6-1 to TRBJ2-1, with D hard to call. This CDR3 is 12 amino acids long. Trimming took off 6 bases at V and 8 bases at J, with 11 bases between the two ends. Germline V CDR1 and CDR2: MNHNS, SASEGT. CDR3 protein: CASSIKWDEQFF. The CDR3 DNA reads TGTGCCAGCAGCATCAAGTGGGATGAGCAGTTCTTC.

This clone occurred many times. The chain joins TRBV19 to TRBJ2-7, with D possibly being TRBD1 (5 bases). The CDR3 has 14 amino acids. The germline CDR1 and CDR2 sequences are LNHDA and SQIVND (reference sequence). V was trimmed by 5 bases and J by 5 bases, leaving 16 bases between them. The CDR3 region is CASSGQGSGDEQYF. CDR3 nucleotide sequence: TGTGCCAGTAGTGGCCAGGGATCGGGTGACGAGCAGTACTTC.

This clone was recorded at least ten times. This chain uses TRBV7-9 with TRBJ1-2; TRBD1 matches at 8 bases. The germline gives CDR1 SEHNR, CDR2 FQNEAQ (reference sequence). This CDR3 comprises 14 residues. Trimming removed 2 bases from V and 6 bases from J; junction bases left unmatched: 5. The CDR3 region has the DNA TGTGCCAGCAGCTTACTGACAGGGGCTAATGGCTACACCTTC. Its translation is CASSLLTGANGYTF.

There are many counts of this clone. The V and J genes are TRBV12-5 and TRBJ1-5; D is undetermined. Trimming stripped 3 bases from V and 0 bases from J, with 3 bases between. CDR3 length equals 13 residues. Germline CDR1 and CDR2: LGHNT and FRNRAP. This chain's CDR3 is CASGLGSNQPQHF. For the CDR3, the DNA is TGTGCTAGTGGTTTAGGTAGCAATCAGCCCCAGCATTTT.

This clone was recorded only once. The chain couples TRBV5-1 to TRBJ2-1; TRBD1 agrees at 10 bases. CDR3 length: 15 amino acids. The germline V gene encodes CDR1 SGHRS and CDR2 YFSETQ. With 4 bases clipped from V and 3 bases from J, the junction kept 4 bases outside the gene matches. CDR3 sequence (DNA): TGCGCCAGCAGCACGGGACAGGGGTTCTACAATGAGCAGTTCTTC. It translates to CASSTGQGFYNEQFF.

The chain couples TRBV20-1 to TRBJ2-7; 12 bases are a match to TRBD2. This CDR3 contains 16 residues. The junction had 12 bases not matched to a gene; V was cut back by 3 bases and J by 6 bases. Germline V gene data show CDR1 as DFQATT and CDR2 as SNEGSKA (reference sequence). CDR3 nucleotide sequence: TGCAGTGCTAGGGCCTGGACTAGCGGGACCCTATCCGAGCAGTACTTC. Translation gives CSARAWTSGTLSEQYF.

This clone was found many times. The chain employs TRBV6-1 and TRBJ2-5; D tentatively fits TRBD1 or TRBD2 (5 bases each). Germline V gives CDR1 MNHNS, CDR2 SASEGT. This CDR3 has 14 residues. V dropped 3 bases and J dropped 0 bases, with 8 bases sitting between them. The CDR3 region is CASSDWGNQETQYF. The DNA of the CDR3 is TGTGCCAGCAGTGATTGGGGGAACCAAGAGACCCAGTACTTC.

This clone was observed a few times. The J gene is TRBJ2-7, the V gene TRBV10-3, with a weak D call TRBD1 (5 bases). In germline, CDR1 is ENHRY, CDR2 SYGVKD. This CDR3 has 16 residues. V lost 8 bases and J lost 5, with 25 bases in between. The CDR3 DNA is TGTGCCATCCGACTGGCTCCGCAAGGGGATCGGGACGAGCAGTACTTC. It encodes CAIRLAPQGDRDEQYF.

This clone was seen many times. V is TRBV27 and J is TRBJ1-4; 9 nucleotides match TRBD1. The germline V gene encodes CDR1 MNHEY and CDR2 SMNVEV (reference sequence). V dropped 6 bases and J dropped 7; count of bases not matched to a gene: 6. The CDR3 runs to 14 residues. CDR3 loop: CASSTGTGTEKLFF. CDR3 bases: TGTGCCAGCAGCACCGGGACAGGGACTGAAAAACTGTTTTTT.

The V and J genes are TRBV6-4 and TRBJ1-5; D gene uncertain. The CDR3 is made up of 17 amino acids. The V end was cut by 8 bases, the J end by 5 bases, with 25 bases between. CDR1 is MRHNA, CDR2 SNTAGT, per germline. CDR3 sequence (DNA): TGTGCCAGCGGTAGCGTAATAACGTTTCTACGTGATCAGCCCCAGCATTTT. Its protein product is CASGSVITFLRDQPQHF.

This clone showed up many times. The sample carries other DNA sequences with the same CDR3. J is TRBJ2-1 and V is TRBV5-1; 8 positions agree with TRBD2. In germline, CDR1 is SGHRS, CDR2 YFSETQ. The J segment lost 4 bases and the V segment lost 3 bases, leaving 3 bases of the junction unmatched. This CDR3 is built from 14 residues. The CDR3 loop is CASSSAGGYNEQFF. In DNA, the CDR3 is TGCGCCAGCAGCTCCGCGGGAGGTTACAATGAGCAGTTCTTC.

The rearrangement links TRBV12-5 to TRBJ2-1; D is possibly TRBD1 or TRBD2 (6 bases each). Trimming left V 6 bases short and J 7 bases short, with 10 bases between. The germline V gene has CDR1 LGHNT and CDR2 FRNRAP. The CDR3 extends over 12 amino acids. The CDR3 loop is CASGEGGNEQFF. CDR3 sequence (DNA): TGTGCTAGTGGCGAGGGGGGTAATGAGCAGTTCTTC.

The V call is TRBV12-3 or TRBV12-4, the J call TRBJ1-6; perhaps TRBD1 as D (5 bases). The CDR3 length is 14 residues. The V end was cut by 6 bases, the J end by 7 bases, with 13 bases between. The CDR3 sequence: CASSFEGRNSPLHF. The CDR3 DNA reads TGTGCCAGCAGCTTTGAGGGACGGAATTCACCCCTCCACTTT.

At least ten counts were recorded for this clone. The CDR3 bases are TGCGCCAGCAGCCATACAGGGATGGCCTACGAGCAGTACTTC. Its translation is CASSHTGMAYEQYF. The chain has TRBV5-1 and TRBJ2-7; maybe TRBD1 (6 bases). V lost 4 bases and J 2 bases, leaving 13 bases between the germline ends. CDR3 length equals 14 residues. Germline values: CDR1 SGHRS, CDR2 YFSETQ.

This rearrangement joins TRBV10-2 to TRBJ1-2; D is uncertain. The V and J ends lost 2 bases and 4 bases respectively, with 11 bases between them. CDR1 and CDR2 from the germline V gene are WSHSY and SAAADI. The CDR3 has 14 amino acids. The DNA for the CDR3 is TGCGCCAGCAGTGAGGTCAGCCGGATCTATGGCTACACCTTC. It translates to CASSEVSRIYGYTF.